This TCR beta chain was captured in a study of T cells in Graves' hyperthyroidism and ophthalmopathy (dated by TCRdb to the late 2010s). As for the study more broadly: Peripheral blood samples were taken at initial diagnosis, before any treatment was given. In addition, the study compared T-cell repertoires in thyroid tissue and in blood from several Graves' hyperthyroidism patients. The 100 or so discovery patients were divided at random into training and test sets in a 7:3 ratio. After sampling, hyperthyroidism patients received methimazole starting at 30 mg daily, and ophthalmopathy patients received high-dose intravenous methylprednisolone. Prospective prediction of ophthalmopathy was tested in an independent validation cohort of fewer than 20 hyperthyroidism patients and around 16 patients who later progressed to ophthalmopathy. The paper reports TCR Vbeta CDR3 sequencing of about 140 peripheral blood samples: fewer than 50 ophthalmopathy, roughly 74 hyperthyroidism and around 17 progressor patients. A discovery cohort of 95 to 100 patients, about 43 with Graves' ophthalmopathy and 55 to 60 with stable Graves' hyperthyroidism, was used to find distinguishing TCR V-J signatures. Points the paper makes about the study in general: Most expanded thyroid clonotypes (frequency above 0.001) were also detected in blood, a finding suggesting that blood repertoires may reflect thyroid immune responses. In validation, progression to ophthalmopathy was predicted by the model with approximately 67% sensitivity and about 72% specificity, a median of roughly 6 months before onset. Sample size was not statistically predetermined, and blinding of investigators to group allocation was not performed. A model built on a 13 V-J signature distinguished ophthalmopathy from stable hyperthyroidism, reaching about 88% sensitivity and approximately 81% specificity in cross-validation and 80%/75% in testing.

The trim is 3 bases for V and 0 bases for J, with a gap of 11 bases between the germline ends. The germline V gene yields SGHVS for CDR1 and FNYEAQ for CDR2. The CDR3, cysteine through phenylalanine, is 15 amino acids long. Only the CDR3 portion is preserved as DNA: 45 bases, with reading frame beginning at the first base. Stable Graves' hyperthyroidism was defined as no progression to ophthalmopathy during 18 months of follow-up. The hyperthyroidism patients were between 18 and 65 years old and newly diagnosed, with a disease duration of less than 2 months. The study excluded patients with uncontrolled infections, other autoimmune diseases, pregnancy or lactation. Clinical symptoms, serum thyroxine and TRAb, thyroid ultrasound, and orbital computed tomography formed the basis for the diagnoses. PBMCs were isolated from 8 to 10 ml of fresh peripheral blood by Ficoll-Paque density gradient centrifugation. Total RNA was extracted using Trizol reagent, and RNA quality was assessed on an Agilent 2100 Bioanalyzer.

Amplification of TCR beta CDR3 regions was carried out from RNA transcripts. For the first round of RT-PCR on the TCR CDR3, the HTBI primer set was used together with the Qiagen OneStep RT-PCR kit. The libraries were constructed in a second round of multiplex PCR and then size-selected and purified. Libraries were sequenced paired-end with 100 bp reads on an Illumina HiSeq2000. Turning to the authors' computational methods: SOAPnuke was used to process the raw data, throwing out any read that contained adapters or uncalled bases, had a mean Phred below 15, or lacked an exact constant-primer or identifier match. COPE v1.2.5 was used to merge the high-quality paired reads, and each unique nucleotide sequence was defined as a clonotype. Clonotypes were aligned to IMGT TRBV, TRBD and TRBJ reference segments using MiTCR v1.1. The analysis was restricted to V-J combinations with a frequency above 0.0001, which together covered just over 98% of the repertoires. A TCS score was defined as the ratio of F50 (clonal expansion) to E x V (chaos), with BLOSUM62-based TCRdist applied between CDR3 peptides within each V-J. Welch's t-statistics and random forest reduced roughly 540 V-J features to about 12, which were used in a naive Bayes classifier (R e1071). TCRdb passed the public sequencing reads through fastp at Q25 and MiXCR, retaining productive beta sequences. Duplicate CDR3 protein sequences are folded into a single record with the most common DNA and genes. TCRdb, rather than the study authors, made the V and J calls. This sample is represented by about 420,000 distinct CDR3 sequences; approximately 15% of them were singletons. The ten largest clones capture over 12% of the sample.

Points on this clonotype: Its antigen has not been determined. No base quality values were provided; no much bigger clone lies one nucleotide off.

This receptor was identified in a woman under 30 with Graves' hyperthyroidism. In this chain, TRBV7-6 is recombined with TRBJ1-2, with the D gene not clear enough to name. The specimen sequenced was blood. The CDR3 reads CASSFSDTANYGYTF. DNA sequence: TGTGCCAGCAGCTTTAGCGACACTGCTAACTATGGCTACACCTTC.